This T cell receptor beta chain was captured by sequencing in a study of blood T cells in healthy people across ages (dated by TCRdb to about 2015). The study in broad terms: In model experiments, template switching captured about one uniquely barcoded TCR beta cDNA molecule for every two T cells. Age-related changes in TCR beta repertoire diversity were measured in the study by deep sequencing normalized with unique cDNA molecular identifiers. Two additional independent replicas of 1 million unique cDNA reads from the same blood draw were analyzed for two donors (one aged 18 to 30 and one aged 80 or older). The donors were divided into four age groups: young (average around 16 years), middle-aged (around 41), aged (approximately 62) and long-lived (roughly 82). To avoid experimental bias, donors of different ages were distributed randomly across sequencing lanes.

What the study reported, not specific to this receptor: Total diversity estimates from one million sequenced T cells were considered lower bounds and underestimates. Because donor CMV infection status was unknown, age-related changes in expanded clonotypes were potentially confounded. Bulk unsorted PBMC profiling prevented conclusive comparison of naive and antigen-experienced compartments. Compared with the aged group, the long-lived group had more naive CD4+ T cells, fewer expanded clones and increased TCR diversity, suggesting age selection. A strong correlation was found between observed TCR beta diversity and the percentage of naive T cells measured by flow cytometry. Observed TCR beta diversity per million T cells fell roughly linearly with age, and a significant reduction was already apparent by age around 40.

The roughly 38 donors, aged 6 to 90 years, were systemically healthy Caucasian individuals from Russia. Each donor gave around 9 milliliters of peripheral blood, collected into EDTA-treated Vacutainer tubes. Ficoll-Paque density-gradient centrifugation was used to isolate PBMCs, with at least 7 million per sample. Trizol reagent was used to extract total RNA from the PBMCs, yielding at least 5.5 micrograms per sample. The percentages of naive CD45RAhigh/CD27high T cells were determined by flow cytometry on a PBMC aliquot from every donor. On this clonotype: No cognate antigen has been identified for it. One base away there is no much larger clone; base qualities are not given.

The library was built by means of 5' RACE. The reads were generated on an Illumina HiSeq 2500. The second PCR ran for about 6 to 12 cycles and used a J-beta primer mix along with a sample-barcoded 5' primer. Each TCR beta cDNA molecule received a unique molecular identifier from a template-switch 5' adaptor carrying 12 random nucleotides. At least 2.5 million CDR3-containing paired-end reads were obtained from each sample. All of the RNA was converted into first-strand cDNA using the Mint cDNA synthesis kit, with a TRBC-specific oligonucleotide serving as the primer. Following uracil-DNA glycosylase treatment, all cDNA underwent a first 18-cycle PCR with the universal primers M1SS and BC2_uni_R. Concerning the study's data processing: For normalization, 1 million high-quality reads were randomly selected from each sample, with every read carrying a distinct molecular identifier. Reads with shared molecular identifiers were discarded instead of being binned into consensus sequences. MiTCR, with a Q25 quality threshold and the strictest error-elimination algorithm, was used for CDR3 identification, clonotype clustering and error correction. Lower-bound total TCR beta diversity was estimated with a nonparametric unseen species model using Euler transformation. TCRdb trimmed public reads at Q25 via fastp, called clones via MiXCR and kept in-frame beta chains. One record per CDR3 amino acid sequence lists the most common genes and DNA. The V and J calls and clone size come from TCRdb's table, not from the authors' own analysis. A total of 800,000 or so distinct CDR3 sequences appear in this sample, more than 35% of them only once. The ten most abundant clones make up around a sixth of the sample.

The sample was blood. The TCR sequence derives from an elderly man in good health.

This receptor carries the CDR3 CASSVPLNSEQFF. The sequence in DNA is TGTGCCAGCAGCGTTCCCCTCAACAGTGAGCAGTTCTTC. This sequence uses TRBV9 and TRBJ2-1, with the D gene too uncertain to name. Counted from cysteine to phenylalanine, this CDR3 has 13 amino acids. CDR3 DNA is the only sequence kept; it has 39 bases, read in frame from the first base. Trimming costs V 2 bases and J 9 bases, and their ends lie 12 bases apart. As encoded in the germline V gene, CDR1 is SGDLS while CDR2 is YYNGEE.